What follows are 30 T cell receptor beta chains derived from one specimen sequenced in a study of blood T cell repertoires in COVID-19. Repertoires were generated with immunoSEQ multiplex PCR, while TCRdb's copy carries only in-frame clones and drops some. The sample records fewer than 250,000 clones, around 81% being singletons. Sequenced sample: PBMCs or T cells enriched from blood (not recorded which). These receptors were collected from a woman aged 45 to 65 with acute COVID-19.

V usage is TRBV5-4 and J usage is TRBJ1-6; 7 bases line up with TRBD1. J lost 11 bases, V lost 3 bases, and 5 bases had no gene match. The CDR3 spans 13 residues. CDR1 is SGHNT and CDR2 is YYREEE in the germline V gene (reference sequence). The CDR3 protein is CASSSQGSPPLHF. The CDR3 nucleotides read TGTGCCAGCAGCTCACAGGGGAGTCCACCCCTCCACTTT.

The chain recombines TRBV6-5 with TRBJ2-1; D remains ambiguous. The CDR3 runs to 13 residues. Germline V gene sequence: CDR1 MNHEY, CDR2 SVGAGI. Trimming stripped 4 bases from V and 4 bases from J, with 8 bases between. CDR3 sequence reads: CASSSLTYNEQFF. DNA for the CDR3: TGTGCCAGCAGTTCCCTAACGTACAATGAGCAGTTCTTC.

The gene calls are TRBV20-1 and TRBJ2-7; the match to TRBD2 covers 10 bases. Germline loops: CDR1 DFQATT, CDR2 SNEGSKA (reference sequence). The CDR3 is 14 residues long. V lost 3 bases, J lost 4 bases, and 6 bases stayed unmatched. The CDR3 reads CSASVPSGSYEQYF. CDR3 DNA sequence: TGCAGTGCTAGTGTTCCTAGCGGGAGTTACGAGCAGTACTTC.

This chain joins TRBV9 and TRBJ1-3; possible D gene TRBD1, 6 bases. Trimming pared 0 bases from V and 4 bases from J, leaving 11 bases between. Per the germline V gene, CDR1 is SGDLS and CDR2 is YYNGEE. The CDR3 contains 15 residues. For the CDR3, the DNA is TGTGCCAGCAGCGTAGATACAGGGAGAGGAAACACCATATATTTT. Translating it yields CASSVDTGRGNTIYF.

The J gene is TRBJ1-1, the V gene TRBV2; 7 bases are shared with TRBD1. This CDR3 has 14 residues. The junction had 6 bases not matched to a gene; V was cut back by 5 bases and J by 3 bases. Germline assignment: CDR1 SNHLY and CDR2 FYNNEI. CDR3 amino acids: CASSQGQSHTEAFF. The DNA for the CDR3 is TGTGCCAGCAGTCAGGGACAGAGTCACACTGAAGCTTTCTTT.

The chain links TRBV28 to TRBJ1-1; D perhaps matches TRBD1 (5 bases). Trimming stripped 5 bases from V and 11 bases from J, with 30 bases between. This CDR3 is built from 17 residues. The germline gives CDR1 MDHEN, CDR2 SYDVKM. The CDR3 spells CASSPPLGQAGNPRAFF. Written as DNA, the CDR3 is TGTGCCAGCAGTCCCCCCCTGGGGCAGGCGGGAAATCCGCGGGCTTTCTTT.

By share, this clone counts as medium-sized. V usage is TRBV7-2 and J usage is TRBJ2-7; TRBD1 might be the D (5 bases). V was pared by 5 bases and J by 0 bases, with 11 bases between. This CDR3 is built from 14 residues. Germline V gene data show CDR1 as SGHTA and CDR2 as FQGNSA. The CDR3 here is CASSPQTASYEQYF. In DNA form, the CDR3 reads TGTGCCAGCAGCCCGCAGACAGCCTCCTACGAGCAGTACTTC.

The chain recombines TRBV5-8 with TRBJ1-5; D is perhaps TRBD1 (5 bases). Germline CDR1 is SGHTS and CDR2 is YDEGEE. The CDR3 has 13 residues. Trimming took off 4 bases at V and 4 bases at J, with 9 bases between the two ends. CDR3 region: CASSRGMNQPQHF. As DNA, the CDR3 is TGTGCCAGCAGCCGGGGGATGAATCAGCCCCAGCATTTT.

This clone came up once. J is TRBJ1-5 and V is TRBV28; tentative D call: TRBD1 (6 bases). Germline CDR1 reads MDHEN; CDR2 reads SYDVKM. V lost 9 bases to trimming and J lost 3 bases, with 9 bases between them. This CDR3 comprises 12 residues. The CDR3 reads CASTGSNQPQHF. The DNA for the CDR3 is TGTGCCAGTACAGGGTCCAATCAGCCCCAGCATTTT.

There are a few counts of this clone. Different DNA sequences within this sample yield the same CDR3. The DNA of the CDR3 is TGTGCCAGCAGTCCCGTCGGACATCCAACTAATGAAAAACTGTTTTTT. It specifies CASSPVGHPTNEKLFF. This chain connects TRBV28 to TRBJ1-4; weak D call: TRBD1 (5 bases). The CDR3 extends over 16 amino acids. Per the germline V gene, CDR1 is MDHEN and CDR2 is SYDVKM. V lost 5 bases and J lost 0, with 13 bases in between.

This clone turned up a few times. The chain recombines TRBV28 with TRBJ1-4; TRBD1 agrees at 9 bases. The germline gives CDR1 MDHEN, CDR2 SYDVKM. The CDR3 runs 15 residues. Trimming at V came to 6 bases and at J to 5 bases, leaving 7 bases not matched to a gene. The CDR3 reads CASRGTGKGNEKLFF. The DNA for the CDR3 is TGTGCCAGCAGGGGGACAGGGAAGGGGAATGAAAAACTGTTTTTT.

The V and J genes are TRBV30 and TRBJ1-2; 7 bases line up with TRBD1. With 2 bases clipped from V and 4 bases from J, the junction kept 7 bases outside the gene matches. CDR1 is GTSNPN, CDR2 SVGIG, per germline (reference sequence). The CDR3 runs 14 residues. CDR3 loop: CAWSTPTGPYGYTF. The CDR3 region has the DNA TGTGCCTGGAGTACTCCGACAGGGCCCTATGGCTACACCTTC.

CDR3 coding DNA: TGCGCCAGCAGACTAGAGTACCAAGAGACCCAGTACTTC. Its translation: CASRLEYQETQYF. The gene calls are TRBV5-1 and TRBJ2-5; a weak D match, TRBD2 (5 bases). This CDR3 comprises 13 residues. Germline CDR1 reads SGHRS; CDR2 reads YFSETQ. Trimming pared 5 bases from V and 0 bases from J, leaving 8 bases between.

This chain links TRBV7-6 with TRBJ1-6; D might be TRBD1 (6 bases). There are 17 residues in the CDR3. Germline V lookup: CDR1 SGHVS, CDR2 FNYEAQ. Trimming left V 5 bases short and J 0 bases short, with 14 bases between. The CDR3 loop reads CASSPGAESSYNSPLHF. The CDR3 DNA follows: TGTGCCAGCAGCCCAGGGGCCGAAAGCTCCTATAATTCACCCCTCCACTTT.

The CDR3 DNA is TGCAGCGTTGAAACAGGGAACACTGAAGCTTTCTTT. This sequence encodes CSVETGNTEAFF. The chain is built from TRBV29-1 and TRBJ1-1; TRBD1 might be the D (5 bases). The CDR3 covers 12 residues. Germline V CDR1 and CDR2: SQVTM, ANQGSEA. The V gene lost 2 bases and the J gene lost 1 base, with 5 bases spanning the gap.

The chain carries TRBV5-4 and TRBJ1-4; weak D call: TRBD1 (6 bases). Per the germline V gene, CDR1 is SGHNT and CDR2 is YYREEE (reference sequence). The V and J ends lost 1 base and 7 bases respectively, with 11 bases between them. The CDR3 consists of 14 residues. The CDR3 is CASSLPGEGEKLFF. For the CDR3, the DNA is TGTGCCAGCAGCTTGCCAGGGGAGGGTGAAAAACTGTTTTTT.

The chain has TRBV18 and TRBJ1-2, with D maybe TRBD1 (6 bases). Per germline, CDR1 KGHSH and CDR2 LQKENI. There are 12 residues in the CDR3. The V end lost 3 bases, the J end lost 5 bases, and 7 bases lay between the germline ends. CDR3 region: CASSPQGYGYTF. The CDR3, as DNA: TGTGCCAGCTCACCTCAGGGGTATGGCTACACCTTC.

This chain connects TRBV5-5 to TRBJ2-7; D might be TRBD2 (6 bases). Trimming left V 3 bases short and J 11 bases short, with 15 bases between. CDR3 length equals 12 residues. Per germline, CDR1 SGHKS and CDR2 YYEKEE (reference sequence). CDR3 bases: TGTGCCAGCAGCTGGGGGGACGCCGGGGAGTACTTC. This codes for CASSWGDAGEYF. Together with reference TRBV5-5 and TRBJ2-7, the CDR3 gives the full variable domain: DAGVTQSPTHLIKTRGQQVTLRCSPISGHKSVSWYQQVLGQGPQFIFQYYEKEERGRGNFPDRFSARQFPNYSSELNVNALLLGDSALYLCASSWGDAGEYFGPGTRLTVT.

This chain connects TRBV6-5 to TRBJ2-1; 15 nucleotides agree with TRBD2. Germline loops: CDR1 MNHEY, CDR2 SVGAGI. Trimming took 8 bases from V and 7 from J; bases not matched to a gene: 6. The CDR3 totals 15 residues. CDR3 sequence: CASQTGTSGRNEQFF. The CDR3 DNA is TGTGCCAGCCAGACCGGGACTAGCGGGAGGAATGAGCAGTTCTTC.

The chain is built from TRBV7-9 and TRBJ2-1, with 8 bases aligning to TRBD2. The J segment lost 0 bases and the V segment lost 8 bases, leaving 15 bases of the junction unmatched. Germline-derived CDR1 and CDR2 are SEHNR and FQNEAQ (reference sequence). The CDR3 totals 18 residues. The CDR3 DNA reads TGTGCCAGCGAATCGGGGCTAGCGGGCCGTAGCTCCTACAATGAGCAGTTCTTC. It specifies CASESGLAGRSSYNEQFF.

CDR3 sequence reads: CATSAGRTNTEAFF. The DNA of the CDR3 is TGTGCCACATCGGCGGGACGCACGAACACTGAAGCTTTCTTT. The chain carries TRBV15 and TRBJ1-1; D is possibly TRBD1 (5 bases). Per the germline V gene, CDR1 is LNHNV and CDR2 is YYDKDF (reference sequence). V lost 9 bases and J 1 base, leaving 15 bases between the germline ends. The CDR3 length is 14 residues.

The chain combines TRBV20-1 with TRBJ2-7, with D possibly matching TRBD1 (5 bases). V lost 4 bases and J 7 bases, leaving 11 bases between the germline ends. Germline V gene sequence: CDR1 DFQATT, CDR2 SNEGSKA (reference sequence). There are 11 residues in the CDR3. CDR3 residues: CSATSRGEQYF. CDR3 sequence (DNA): TGCAGTGCTACTTCTAGGGGAGAGCAGTACTTC.

The chain couples TRBV28 to TRBJ2-7; no clear D. CDR3 length: 10 amino acids. The germline V gene encodes CDR1 MDHEN and CDR2 SYDVKM. V lost 8 bases to trimming and J lost 4 bases, with 6 bases between them. The CDR3 DNA reads as TGTGCCAGCGGCCGATACGAGCAGTACTTC. Its translation is CASGRYEQYF.

This chain uses TRBV21-1 with TRBJ1-5; the tabulated D call, TRBD1, remains unverified against the DNA. TRBV21-1 is marked as a pseudogene. The CDR3 has 15 residues. The DNA for the CDR3 is TGTGCCAGCACCCAGCGACAGGGGTCTAATCAGCCCCAGCATTTT. Its protein product is CASTQRQGSNQPQHF.

This chain links TRBV19 with TRBJ2-1, with 9 bases identical to TRBD2. The CDR3 is 16 residues long. V shed 4 bases, J shed 1 base, and the junction held 5 bases outside the gene matches. Looked up from germline, CDR1 is LNHDA and CDR2 is SQIVND (reference sequence). The CDR3 reads CASSTLAGPSYNEQFF. In nucleotides, the CDR3 is TGTGCCAGTAGTACTCTAGCGGGGCCATCCTACAATGAGCAGTTCTTC.

The chain couples TRBV4-1 to TRBJ1-1; D might be TRBD1 (6 bases). V was shortened by 1 base and J by 1 base, with 10 bases between the two germline ends. The CDR3 covers 15 residues. Germline CDR1 MGHRA, CDR2 YSYEKL. The CDR3 DNA reads TGCGCCAGCAGCCAAGGGCAAGGGGGGAACACTGAAGCTTTCTTT. It codes for CASSQGQGGNTEAFF.

The V call is TRBV6-5, the J call TRBJ2-3; D call uncertain. CDR1 is MNHEY and CDR2 is SVGAGI in the germline V gene. The CDR3 extends over 13 amino acids. Between the trimmed V and J ends, which lost 5 bases and 4 bases, there was a span of 10 bases. CDR3 DNA sequence: TGTGCCAGCAGTCGCCTAGGATCAGATACGCAGTATTTT. Protein: CASSRLGSDTQYF.

The chain joins TRBV5-8 to TRBJ1-1; D possibly corresponds to TRBD1 (6 bases). V was cut by 9 bases and J by 1 base, with 19 bases left in between. CDR3 length: 15 amino acids. Germline-derived CDR1 and CDR2 are SGHTS and YDEGEE. The CDR3 DNA reads TGTGCCACCTTACGACAGGTTTATAAGAACACTGAAGCTTTCTTT. Encoded protein: CATLRQVYKNTEAFF.

This clone was seen more than once but under ten times. The gene calls are TRBV5-4 and TRBJ2-4; D is perhaps TRBD1 (6 bases). Trimming took off 4 bases at V and 9 bases at J, with 20 bases between the two ends. CDR1 is SGHNT, CDR2 YYREEE, per germline (reference sequence). The CDR3 covers 15 residues. In nucleotides, the CDR3 is TGTGCCAGCAGCCAGGACAGAACGATGGGGAGCATTCAGTACTTC. This translates into CASSQDRTMGSIQYF. Combining the CDR3 with reference TRBV5-4 and TRBJ2-4 gives the whole variable domain ETGVTQSPTHLIKTRGQQVTLRCSSQSGHNTVSWYQQALGQGPQFIFQYYREEENGRGNFPPRFSGLQFPNYSSELNVNALELDDSALYLCASSQDRTMGSIQYFGAGTRLSVL.

The chain carries TRBV11-3 and TRBJ2-3, with D possibly TRBD2 on 6 matching bases. V was pared by 5 bases and J by 0 bases, with 15 bases between. The CDR3 is made up of 16 amino acids. Germline V gene data show CDR1 as SGHNT and CDR2 as YENEEA. The CDR3 DNA reads TGTGCCAGCAGCCCCGGGACTGGGAAGAGCACAGATACGCAGTATTTT. It is translated as CASSPGTGKSTDTQYF. Full variable domain (missing parts from reference TRBV11-3 and TRBJ2-3): EAGVVQSPRYKIIEKKQPVAFWCNPISGHNTLYWYLQNLGQGPELLIRYENEEAVDDSQLPKDRFSAERLKGVDSTLKIQPAELGDSAVYLCASSPGTGKSTDTQYFGPGTRLTVL.